The T cell receptor beta chain described here comes from a study of OX40 agonist ivuxolimab in advanced cancers. Overall study results and limits: People who partly responded at 0.1-3.0 mg/kg had some of the least clonal expansion seen. Averaged across samples, CD8+ T cells carried more expanded clones than CD4+ did. In a subset of nonresponders, normalized T-cell clonal expansion was also low. In the expanded peripheral T cells, antigen specificity was never determined.

Using immunoSEQ multiplex PCR, the repertoire was profiled, and TCRdb retains in-frame clones only, with some absent. This sample carries approximately 39,000 clones, around nine tenths of them seen once, and the ten largest clones take about 13%. As to this clone: Its antigen is as yet unknown.

This specimen was CD4+ or CD8+ T cells sorted from blood, taken in a trial of the OX40 agonist ivuxolimab. This receptor was obtained from an adult with an advanced solid tumor such as melanoma, head and neck, liver or kidney cancer.

The DNA of the CDR3 is TGTGCCAGCAGCGTAGGGCGACAGGGCTCTGGAAACACCATATATTTT. The encoded protein is CASSVGRQGSGNTIYF. The J gene is TRBJ1-3, the V gene TRBV9; TRBD1 agrees at 7 bases. The J segment lost 0 bases and the V segment lost 0 bases, leaving 3 bases of the junction unmatched. CDR3 length: 16 amino acids. Germline CDR1 SGDLS, CDR2 YYNGEE.